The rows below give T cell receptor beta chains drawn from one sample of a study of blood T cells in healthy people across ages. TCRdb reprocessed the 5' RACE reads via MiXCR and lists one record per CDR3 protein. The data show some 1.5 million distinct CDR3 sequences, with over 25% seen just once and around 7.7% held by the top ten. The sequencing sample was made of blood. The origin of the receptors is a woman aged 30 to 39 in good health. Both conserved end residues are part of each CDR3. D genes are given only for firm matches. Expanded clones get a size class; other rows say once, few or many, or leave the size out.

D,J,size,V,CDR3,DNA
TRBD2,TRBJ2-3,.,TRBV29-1,CSVEDRQRGGPDTQYF,TGCAGCGTTGAAGATCGGCAGCGGGGGGGCCCAGATACGCAGTATTTT
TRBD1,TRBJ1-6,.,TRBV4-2,CASSQAYFGGQGNSPLHF,TGTGCCAGCAGCCAAGCCTACTTCGGGGGACAGGGGAATTCACCCCTCCACTTT
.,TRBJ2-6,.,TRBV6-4,CASSDSAGSGANVLTF,TGTGCCAGCAGTGACTCCGCGGGGTCAGGGGCCAACGTCCTGACTTTC
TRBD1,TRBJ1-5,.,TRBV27,CASSETGLRQPQHF,TGTGCCAGCAGTGAGACAGGGTTGAGACAGCCCCAGCATTTT
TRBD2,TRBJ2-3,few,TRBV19,CATSVGLRLDTQYF,TGCGCCACTAGCGTCGGACTAAGGTTGGATACGCAGTATTTT
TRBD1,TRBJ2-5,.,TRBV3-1,CASSLGDRIQYF,TGTGCCAGCAGCCTGGGGGACAGGATTCAGTACTTC
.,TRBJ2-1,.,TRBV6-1,CASSEFWVTNEQFF,TGTGCCAGCAGTGAATTTTGGGTCACCAATGAGCAGTTCTTC
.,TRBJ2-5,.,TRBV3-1,CASSQGQDNQETQYF,TGTGCCAGCAGCCAAGGGCAGGACAACCAAGAGACCCAGTACTTC
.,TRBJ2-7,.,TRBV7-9,CASSVGTGILYNEQYF,TGTGCCAGCAGCGTAGGTACAGGGATATTGTACAATGAGCAGTACTTC
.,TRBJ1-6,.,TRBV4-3,CASSQDRDLDNSPLHF,TGCGCCAGCAGCCAAGATCGGGATTTGGATAATTCACCCCTCCACTTT
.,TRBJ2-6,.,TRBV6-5,CASRVGAYSGANVLTF,TGTGCCAGCAGAGTGGGGGCCTACTCTGGGGCCAACGTCCTGACTTTC
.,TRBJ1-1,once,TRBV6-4,CASSDSPTGNTEAFF,TGTGCCAGCAGTGACTCGCCGACAGGGAACACTGAAGCTTTCTTT
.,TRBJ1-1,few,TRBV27,CASRRTGSTEAFF,TGTGCCAGCAGGCGAACAGGGTCCACTGAAGCTTTCTTT
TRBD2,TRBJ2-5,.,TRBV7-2,CASSFTSGSGRETQYF,TGTGCCAGCAGCTTCACTAGCGGGAGCGGGCGAGAGACCCAGTACTTC